Described below is a single TCR beta chain sequence and its context. This clone was detected only a few times. Its specific antigen is unknown. It has no much larger one-base neighbor in the sample; base qualities were not kept. CD8 naive samples were obtained by positive selection for CCR7 among CD45RO-negative cells, yielding a CD45RA+CCR7+ population from which TemRA cells were excluded. The donors were healthy, HIV-negative adults with no recently reported acute infections or vaccinations. All donors were Caucasian adults living in Nashville, Tennessee, USA. After blood collection by leukapheresis, PBMCs were isolated using Ficoll-Histopaque density gradient centrifugation and then cryopreserved in the vapor phase of liquid nitrogen. Analytical flow cytometry was used to check the purity and quantity of each magnetically sorted T cell population. Each sorted fraction had its genomic DNA isolated and then quantified by UV absorbance on a Nanodrop 2000c.

The data derive from a study of shared clonotypes between healthy human individuals (dated by TCRdb to between 2020 and 2021). A note on the overall study: The cohort included three men and a couple of women between 18 and 49 years of age. For each donor, CD4 naive and CD4 memory were each run on three plates, CD8 naive on two plates, and CD8 memory on one plate. The study deeply sequenced blood TCR repertoires of 5 or 6 healthy adults to estimate repertoire size and the extent of clonotype sharing between individuals. Libraries were prepared and TCR repertoires were sequenced by different laboratories using diverse techniques, in order to increase sequencing depth and limit assay-specific biases. Between about 0.8 and 9 billion PBMCs per donor were obtained by leukapheresis. Summary of the overall study and its limitations: Compared with non-shared clonotypes, clonotypes shared by all four sorted-subset donors had higher generation probabilities. The small number of donors limited the genetic and exposure-history diversity represented. Rarefaction of sorted-subset datasets indicated incomplete sequencing despite the large sequencing depth. Naive subsets generally had larger estimated clonotype richness than memory subsets did. Sharing across a handful of donors was observed for approximately 5% of naive CD4, over 3% of naive CD8, over 2% of memory CD4, and about 0.39% of memory CD8 clonotypes. Sampling was restricted to blood, and TCR repertoires in tissue are likely to differ from TCR repertoires in blood. Based on pairwise subsampling, the degree of clonotype sharing among donors was expected to be affected by sequencing depth.

TCR CDR3 regions were amplified from genomic DNA by multiplex PCR using the deep immunoSEQ assay. Extracted genomic DNA from each cell subset was spread evenly across all wells of several immunoSEQ 96-well plates, with each plate serving as a replicate. For sorted subsets, approximately 200 ng of genomic DNA, equivalent to roughly 33,000 T cell genomes, went into each replicate PCR. Purified libraries were quantified with a Qubit 3.0 fluorometer, sized on a Bioanalyzer 2100, and re-quantified with the KAPA Library Quantification kit. A separate single-read 150-cycle Illumina NextSeq 550 flow cell was used to sequence each immunoSEQ 96-well plate. As for the authors' bioinformatics: Because the immunoSEQ output held only junctional sequences and lacked quality scores, the filtering could not match the filtering applied to full-length reads. To assign V/J genes and CDR3, sequences were annotated using PyIR, a Python wrapper for IgBLAST v1.9, with IMGT germline references. Reads were filtered out if the reads had weak V/J assignments (E-value above 1e-6), no CDR3, stop codons, out-of-frame junctions, or ambiguous translated residues. V3J clonotypes were defined by identical inferred V gene, J gene, and CDR3 amino acid sequence. Percentage overlap between repertoires was calculated by dividing the number of shared unique clonotypes by the size of the smaller repertoire. RTK rarefaction, the Chao1 estimator, and Recon v2.1 estimates of unobserved clonotypes were used to assess repertoire richness. For all TCRbeta clonotypes obtained by the gDNA method from a few donors, generation probabilities were computed with OLGA. The table comes from immuneACCESS by way of TCRdb, which keeps in-frame sequences with V and J called. Part of the clones is missing from these tables; in studies checked, under half for an unresolved V gene and the rest for unknown reasons. Clone size and V and J calls were adopted from that table, with D and trimming inferred from the DNA. In all, the sample holds 2 million to 2.5 million clones, and roughly 95% of those were seen once. The ten most abundant clones make up about 1.1% of the sample.

Looking up the germline V gene yields CDR1 MDHEN and CDR2 SYDVKM. The CDR3 numbers 15 residues from cysteine through phenylalanine. Only CDR3 DNA is held: 45 bases, read in frame from base 1. V is trimmed back by 4 bases and J by 0 bases, and the junction contains 4 bases that no gene match accounts for. Sequencing input: naive CD8+ T cells sorted from blood. The cell subset or site label on this specimen signifies: CD45RA+CCR7+. The V and J segments used are TRBV28 and TRBJ2-5; TRBD1 fits 8 bases in the junction. The receptor's source is a young man in good health. CDR3 sequence: CASSSGGPYQETQYF. The DNA reads TGTGCCAGCAGTTCAGGGGGCCCGTACCAAGAGACCCAGTACTTC. The full variable domain, completed from the reference TRBV28 and TRBJ2-5 proteins outside the CDR3, reads DVKVTQSSRYLVKRTGEKVFLECVQDMDHENMFWYRQDPGLGLRLIYFSYDVKMKEKGDIPEGYSVSREKKERFSLILESASTNQTSMYLCASSSGGPYQETQYFGPGTRLLVL.